Included here is one T cell receptor (beta chain) sequence, with context. This sample was included in a study of blood T cell repertoires in COVID-19. Study context: Samples of COVID-19 (acute and convalescent) were obtained from the United States, Italy and Spain. T cells, B-cell-depleted T cells, or PBMCs provided the cDNA or gDNA that served as material.

Original methodology: How many nucleated cells were present was estimated from reference gene primer amplification. Assay used: immunoSEQ multiplex PCR; TCRdb lists only in-frame clones, some missing. V, J and clone size are taken as reported in that table, and D and trimming were inferred from the DNA itself. The table records hundreds of thousands of clones, 85% of them present only once. Germline CDR1 and CDR2: SGHNT and YYREEE (reference sequence). This CDR3 spans 17 amino acids. V shed 4 bases and J shed 4 bases, with 23 bases lying between them. This sequence originates from a woman in her late teens or twenties with acute or convalescent COVID-19. What was sequenced was peripheral blood. V gene TRBV5-4 combines with J gene TRBJ1-2, with a possible D match to TRBD1 (6 bases). The CDR3 sequence: CASSPGQSNSIFYGYTF. CDR3 in DNA: TGTGCCAGCAGCCCCGGACAGTCTAATTCTATCTTCTATGGCTACACCTTC.